Below, 2 T cell receptor beta chains from the same sample are listed, as sequenced in a study of spatial heterogeneity in lung cancer. Study findings and constraints: Tracking of tumor mutation counts was seen in expanded intratumoral alpha and beta TCR counts.

Time point in this sample: sample taken at primary tumor resection. What these receptors recognize is not known. MiXCR, run by TCRdb on the 5' RACE reads, gives a single entry per CDR3 protein. The sample holds 10,000 to 15,000 distinct CDR3 sequences, about 6.8% seen once. The sequencing here drew on lung tumor tissue, taken at surgery. The receptors were sampled from a female donor with early-stage non-small cell lung cancer.

By sample fraction, this clonotype is medium-sized (0.01 to 0.1%). The genes are TRBV9 and TRBJ1-1; possibly TRBD1 for D (6 bases). CDR1 and CDR2 (germline): SGDLS, YYNGEE. Trimming removed 6 bases at V and 1 base at J, with 13 bases between. This CDR3 comprises 14 residues. In DNA form, the CDR3 reads TGTGCCAGCAACGGACAGACTACGAACACTGAAGCTTTCTTT. Its translation: CASNGQTTNTEAFF.

The chain couples TRBV9 to TRBJ2-1; 8 positions match TRBD1. The CDR3 length is 15 residues. Germline V gives CDR1 SGDLS, CDR2 YYNGEE. J lost 1 base, V lost 0 bases, and 0 bases had no gene match. As DNA, the CDR3 is TGTGCCAGCAGCGTAGGACAGGGGTCCTACAATGAGCAGTTCTTC. It specifies CASSVGQGSYNEQFF.